The 27 T cell receptor beta chains below were found in one sample sequenced in a study of T-cell reconstitution after alpha-beta-depleted transplantation in children. The TCRbeta library was prepared with unique molecular identifiers. TCRdb reprocessed the PCR reads with MiXCR, giving one entry per CDR3 protein. The sample has roughly 310,000 distinct CDR3 sequences, roughly 25% seen once; the top ten hold roughly 9.8%. This specimen consisted of PBMCs, mostly from graft donor cells, obtained 180 days after TCRalphabeta/CD19-depleted stem cell transplant. All receptors come from a male patient between 5 and 17 years old who had a stem cell transplant for acute lymphoblastic leukemia, so the T cells may come from the graft donor.

This clonotype appeared a few times. The chain carries TRBV20-1 and TRBJ2-4; D gene uncertain. The germline CDR1 and CDR2 sequences are DFQATT and SNEGSKA (reference sequence). The CDR3 sequence is 17 residues long. Trimming removed 6 bases from V and 0 bases from J, with 21 bases in between. CDR3 protein: CSAVNSHQPLAKNIQYF. The CDR3 bases are TGCAGTGCCGTCAACTCCCATCAGCCTCTAGCCAAAAACATTCAGTACTTC.

This clonotype was seen only a few times. This chain links TRBV14 with TRBJ2-2, with 8 nucleotides matching TRBD2. With V trimmed by 3 bases and J by 4 bases, 10 bases remained unmatched. The CDR3 length is 17 residues. Per germline, CDR1 SGHDN and CDR2 FVKESK. The CDR3 DNA follows: TGTGCCAGCAGCCACTGGATAGCGGGAAACCCCACCGGGGAGCTGTTTTTT. It codes for CASSHWIAGNPTGELFF.

The rearrangement links TRBV20-1 to TRBJ2-1; D not certain. Germline V lookup: CDR1 DFQATT, CDR2 SNEGSKA (reference sequence). The CDR3 is made up of 14 amino acids. The V end was cut by 3 bases, the J end by 7 bases, with 16 bases between. CDR3 in DNA: TGCAGTGCTAGTGAGTCGGGTACTCGAAATGAGCAGTTCTTC. The encoded protein is CSASESGTRNEQFF.

The V and J genes are TRBV6-5 and TRBJ2-7; D unresolved. The V and J ends lost 0 bases and 1 base respectively, with 7 bases between them. Germline CDR1 and CDR2: MNHEY and SVGAGI. The CDR3 has 14 residues. DNA for the CDR3: TGTGCCAGCAGTTACTCTGCAGGATCCTACGAGCAGTACTTC. This encodes CASSYSAGSYEQYF.

This clonotype appeared a few times. The V and J genes are TRBV6-2 or TRBV6-3 and TRBJ1-5; the D gene is possibly TRBD1 (5 bases). The germline gives CDR1 MNHEY, CDR2 SVGEGT. V lost 7 bases and J 4 bases, leaving 17 bases between the germline ends. This CDR3 region has 15 residues. The CDR3 DNA follows: TGTGCCAGCAAAGGGGTTATGGTTAGGAATCAGCCCCAGCATTTT. Translation: CASKGVMVRNQPQHF.

With respect to this clonotype: The CDR3 does not close with the conserved phenylalanine or tryptophan, likely indicating a read error. This chain joins TRBV7-9 and TRBJ2-5, with 11 bases aligning to TRBD2. This CDR3 is 16 amino acids long. CDR1 SEHNR and CDR2 FQNEAQ come from the germline V gene (reference sequence). The V gene end was trimmed by 5 bases and the J gene end by 1 base; junction bases not matched to a gene: 6. CDR3 DNA sequence: TGTGCCAGCAGCGCACCGGGACTAGCGGCCCAAGAGACCCAGTACTTA. It is translated as CASSAPGLAAQETQYL.

In its sample, this clonotype was seen a few times. The chain recombines TRBV7-9 with TRBJ2-3, with TRBD2 matching over 14 bases. Trimming removed 3 bases from V and 2 bases from J; junction bases left unmatched: 4. Germline lookup yields CDR1 SEHNR and CDR2 FQNEAQ (reference sequence). The CDR3 runs to 17 residues. The CDR3 loop reads CASSFGLAGGSTDTQYF. Written as DNA, the CDR3 is TGTGCCAGCAGCTTTGGACTAGCGGGGGGTTCCACAGATACGCAGTATTTT. The full variable domain, in which reference TRBV7-9 and TRBJ2-3 provide the parts outside the CDR3, is DTGVSQNPRHKITKRGQNVTFRCDPISEHNRLYWYRQTLGQGPEFLTYFQNEAQLEKSRLLSDRFSAERPKGSFSTLEIQRTEQGDSAMYLCASSFGLAGGSTDTQYFGPGTRLTVL.

The chain couples TRBV10-3 to TRBJ2-1; the D gene is possibly TRBD1 (6 bases). Trimming removed 1 base from V and 2 bases from J, with 12 bases in between. CDR3 length equals 16 residues. CDR1 and CDR2 from the germline V gene are ENHRY and SYGVKD. CDR3 region: CAISEFRQDPYNEQFF. DNA for the CDR3: TGTGCCATCAGTGAGTTCAGACAGGATCCCTACAATGAGCAGTTCTTC.

This clonotype was observed a handful of times. The V gene is TRBV9, the J gene TRBJ2-7; 11 bases fit TRBD2. Germline V gene data show CDR1 as SGDLS and CDR2 as YYNGEE. CDR3 size: 15 residues. Unmatched junction bases numbered 7, after V lost 4 bases and J lost 4 bases. CDR3 loop: CASSWGGTSGYEQYF. CDR3 nucleotides: TGTGCCAGCAGCTGGGGGGGGACTAGCGGTTACGAGCAGTACTTC.

Ten or more counts support this clonotype. The genes are TRBV5-1 and TRBJ2-7; 8 bases align to TRBD2. The V segment lost 3 bases and the J segment 7 bases; nucleotides outside the gene matches: 9. The germline CDR1 and CDR2 sequences are SGHRS and YFSETQ. The CDR3 covers 14 residues. The CDR3 sequence: CASSSTSGTWEQYF. DNA for the CDR3: TGCGCCAGCAGCTCAACTAGCGGCACCTGGGAGCAGTACTTC.

This clonotype was counted a few times. The genes are TRBV6-2 or TRBV6-3 and TRBJ2-1; D is uncertain. The V gene's germline CDR1 is MNHEY and CDR2 SVGEGT. The CDR3 runs 16 residues. V was cut by 3 bases and J by 4 bases, with 16 bases left in between. CDR3 DNA: TGTGCCAGCAGTTATTTGGGCCAGAGAGCTTACAATGAGCAGTTCTTC. Its translation: CASSYLGQRAYNEQFF.

This clonotype was counted between two and nine times. The chain recombines TRBV12-3 or TRBV12-4 with TRBJ2-4; TRBD1 aligns across 9 bases. V lost 5 bases, J lost 4 bases, and 9 bases stayed unmatched. The CDR3 has 16 amino acids. The CDR3 DNA is TGTGCCAGCAGTCTGGGACAGGGAAGCGTGAAAAACATTCAGTACTTC. The encoded protein is CASSLGQGSVKNIQYF.

The chain joins TRBV7-8 to TRBJ2-3; 9 positions agree with TRBD2. Germline V gene data show CDR1 as SGHVS and CDR2 as FQNEAQ. CDR3 length: 16 amino acids. After removal of 2 bases from V and 6 bases from J, the junction contained 9 bases not matched to a gene. CDR3 residues: CASSLRRLADPDTQYF. The CDR3 nucleotides read TGTGCCAGCAGCTTAAGGAGACTAGCGGACCCGGATACGCAGTATTTT.

This sequence joins TRBV6-5 and TRBJ2-7; no reliable D call. V was clipped by 2 bases and J by 6 bases, with 11 bases between them. The CDR3 runs 13 residues. Germline values: CDR1 MNHEY, CDR2 SVGAGI. CDR3 coding DNA: TGTGCCAGCAGTTACCGTTGGAGTGTCGAGCAGTACTTC. Amino acids: CASSYRWSVEQYF.

The chain combines TRBV24-1 with TRBJ2-7; D tentatively fits TRBD1 or TRBD2 (6 bases each). Germline V CDR1 and CDR2: KGHDR, SFDVKD. The V end lost 0 bases, the J end lost 3 bases, and 14 bases lay between the germline ends. This CDR3 region has 16 residues. The CDR3 nucleotides read TGTGCCACCAGTGATTTGGATCGACGGGGGCTCTACGAGCAGTACTTC. Amino acids: CATSDLDRRGLYEQYF.

This clonotype occurred many times. The chain employs TRBV5-1 and TRBJ2-7, with D possibly being TRBD2 (6 bases). Trimming cost V 7 bases and J 4 bases, with 12 bases left between them. This CDR3 has 12 amino acids. The germline gives CDR1 SGHRS, CDR2 YFSETQ. CDR3 protein: CASSRRGYEQYF. For the CDR3, the DNA is TGCGCCAGCTCACGACGGGGGTACGAGCAGTACTTC.

There are a few counts of this clonotype. The chain is built from TRBV18 and TRBJ1-5, with 7 bases matching TRBD1. The germline gives CDR1 KGHSH, CDR2 LQKENI. CDR3 length equals 12 residues. V shed 6 bases and J 6 bases; nucleotides not matched to a gene: 2. CDR3 in DNA: TGTGCCAGCTCGACAGGGAGTCAGCCCCAGCATTTT. This codes for CASSTGSQPQHF.

This clonotype was picked up a small number of times. The J gene is TRBJ2-5, the V gene TRBV27; D ambiguous. Germline CDR1 is MNHEY and CDR2 is SMNVEV (reference sequence). V was pared by 7 bases and J by 1 base, with 16 bases between. The CDR3 is 15 residues long. The CDR3 loop reads CASKSVEPSQETQYF. As DNA, the CDR3 is TGTGCCAGCAAGTCGGTGGAACCCTCCCAAGAGACCCAGTACTTC.

This clonotype was seen a handful of times. This chain connects TRBV10-3 to TRBJ1-1; D perhaps matches TRBD1 (5 bases). Germline CDR1 ENHRY, CDR2 SYGVKD. V was cut by 2 bases and J by 6 bases, with 13 bases left in between. The CDR3 sequence is 14 residues long. DNA for the CDR3: TGTGCCATCAGTGAGCCCGGGAGACAGCCTGAAGCTTTCTTT. Its translation: CAISEPGRQPEAFF.

This clonotype was seen a few times. The gene calls are TRBV9 and TRBJ1-1, with D unresolved. The germline gives CDR1 SGDLS, CDR2 YYNGEE. V was shortened by 0 bases and J by 1 base, with 13 bases between the two germline ends. This CDR3 is 16 amino acids long. This CDR3 reads CASSVDREAENTEAFF. The CDR3 DNA reads as TGTGCCAGCAGCGTAGATAGGGAAGCGGAGAACACTGAAGCTTTCTTT.

This rearrangement joins TRBV5-1 to TRBJ1-4, with D perhaps TRBD1 (5 bases). CDR3 size: 14 residues. Germline values: CDR1 SGHRS, CDR2 YFSETQ. V gave up 2 bases and J gave up 4 bases, with 9 bases separating them. The CDR3, as DNA: TGCGCCAGCAGCTTAGACAGCTTTAATGAAAAACTGTTTTTT. It is translated as CASSLDSFNEKLFF.

The chain employs TRBV6-1 and TRBJ2-4; 8 bases match TRBD2. Germline V gene sequence: CDR1 MNHNS, CDR2 SASEGT. Trimming took 10 bases from V and 5 from J; bases not matched to a gene: 10. The CDR3 is made up of 14 amino acids. CDR3 coding DNA: TGTGCCACCAGCAGCGGGAGAAGTGAAAACATTCAGTACTTC. It is translated as CATSSGRSENIQYF.

The chain uses TRBV20-1 and TRBJ1-6; D perhaps matches TRBD1 (5 bases). Trimming cost V 3 bases and J 2 bases, with 14 bases left between them. The CDR3 runs to 16 residues. Germline V gives CDR1 DFQATT, CDR2 SNEGSKA (reference sequence). CDR3 region: CSARVGGEPYNSPLHF. Written as DNA, the CDR3 is TGCAGTGCTAGGGTCGGGGGGGAACCCTATAATTCACCCCTCCACTTT.

This chain links TRBV18 with TRBJ2-7; the D gene is possibly TRBD1 (6 bases). The CDR3 has 14 residues. V lost 2 bases and J 3 bases, leaving 11 bases between the germline ends. Germline assignment: CDR1 KGHSH and CDR2 LQKENI. The CDR3 reads CASSPGLGHYEQYF. The CDR3 DNA follows: TGTGCCAGCTCACCAGGACTGGGACACTACGAGCAGTACTTC.

A single count supports this clonotype. The chain has TRBV29-1 and TRBJ2-3; no reliable D call. The CDR3 is made up of 17 amino acids. Germline CDR1 reads SQVTM; CDR2 reads ANQGSEA. Trimming took off 1 base at V and 2 bases at J, with 19 bases between the two ends. CDR3 in amino acids: CSVEVPHEAPVTDTQYF. CDR3 coding DNA: TGCAGCGTTGAAGTGCCACATGAAGCGCCAGTCACAGATACGCAGTATTTT.

The V gene is TRBV28, the J gene TRBJ2-3, with TRBD2 matching over 8 bases. Germline CDR1 and CDR2: MDHEN and SYDVKM. Germline trimming cut 8 bases from V and 3 bases from J; bases unmatched to any gene: 7. The CDR3 runs to 14 residues. CDR3 sequence reads: CASRLAPMTDTQYF. The CDR3 coding sequence is TGTGCCAGCCGACTAGCGCCAATGACAGATACGCAGTATTTT.

The chain employs TRBV5-4 and TRBJ2-1; 12 bases agree with TRBD2. The CDR3 has 16 residues. Germline V gene sequence: CDR1 SGHNT, CDR2 YYREEE (reference sequence). The ends lost 1 base at V and 5 bases at J; junction bases unmatched: 4. CDR3 amino acids: CASSLWTSGIHNEQFF. The CDR3 DNA follows: TGTGCCAGCAGCTTGTGGACTAGCGGGATCCACAATGAGCAGTTCTTC.